This section outlines one T cell receptor (beta chain) sequence together with its context. The antigen it recognizes is unknown. Base qualities are not recorded, but no much larger clone differs from it by a single base. This record belongs to a study of ipilimumab plus nivolumab after autologous stem cell transplantation (dated by TCRdb to the early 2020s). The study in broad terms: A median of roughly 5 ipilimumab doses and roughly eight nivolumab doses was received by trial patients. The DLBCL cohort included primary refractory and relapsed disease, with 18-month progression-free survival of roughly 89% and 26% respectively. Patients with high-risk diffuse large B cell lymphoma, mature T cell lymphoma, or multiple myeloma undergoing autologous transplant were enrolled in the trial. Around 35 patients made up the trial's intent-to-treat population.

Checkpoint therapy began 14 to 28 days after autologous transplant, with ipilimumab given at 1 mg/kg intravenously on day 1 of selected weeks. Nivolumab was given at 3 mg/kg intravenously on day 1 of weeks 1, 4, 7, 10, and every two weeks through week 26. This Phase Ib clinical trial tested ipilimumab plus nivolumab, a combined checkpoint inhibition, as consolidation after autologous stem cell transplantation. Inclusive of the bounding cysteine and phenylalanine, the CDR3 is 14 residues long. The read is trimmed to its CDR3 DNA, 42 bases read in frame from base 1. CDR1 and CDR2 are read off the germline V gene as SGHTA and FQGNSA. V loses 4 bases, J loses 8 bases, and the germline ends lie 15 bases apart. The protocol used for the library was the immunoSEQ multiplex PCR assay. The table was pulled from immuneACCESS by TCRdb, which kept in-frame rearrangements only. Such tables lose some clones; where checked, under half of the loss comes from unresolved V genes, and the rest has no known cause. The sample table records around 15,000 clones; roughly four fifths of these occur just once. The ten largest make up around 20% of the sample.

What the work shows at the level of the full study, not this receptor alone: According to the authors, a biologic rationale for studying the approach further came from T cell receptor repertoire, regulatory T cell phenotype and gut microbiota profiles. Combined checkpoint inhibition as post-transplant consolidation was concluded by the authors to appear tolerable.

This receptor chain uses TRBV7-2 and TRBJ2-1; the D segment cannot be called with confidence. This specimen consisted of PBMCs, obtained in a trial of ipilimumab plus nivolumab as post-transplant consolidation. The sequence was obtained from a male donor with diffuse large B-cell lymphoma. The base sequence is TGTGCCAGCAGCTCCAGACGCAGCGTCTATGAGCAGTTCTTC. It is translated as CASSSRRSVYEQFF. With the rest looked up from the reference TRBV7-2 and TRBJ2-1 genes rather than sequenced, the full variable domain is GAGVSQSPSNKVTEKGKDVELRCDPISGHTALYWYRQSLGQGLEFLIYFQGNSAPDKSGLPSDRFSAERTGGSVSTLTIQRTQQEDSAVYLCASSSRRSVYEQFFGPGTRLTVL.